This T cell receptor beta chain is from a study of T cell responses to AZD1222 COVID-19 vaccine. Concerning this clone itself: Its cognate antigen is unknown.

The V end lost 3 bases, the J end lost 4 bases, and 15 bases lay between the germline ends. Germline V lookup: CDR1 SGHRS, CDR2 YFSETQ. The CDR3 covers 15 residues. Study findings and constraints: Just five or six AZD1222 recipients were seropositive at baseline. Spike-specific TCR breadth and depth grew following two AZD1222 doses.

Second doses at about 4 or about 12 weeks were pooled. TCRdb keeps only in-frame clones here, not all; method: immunoSEQ multiplex PCR. The data hold 150,000 to 200,000 clones, with about 90% observed a single time. The chain has TRBV5-1 and TRBJ2-3, with D perhaps matching TRBD2 (6 bases). This receptor was obtained from an adult who received the AZD1222 COVID-19 vaccine. The input for sequencing was peripheral blood, taken 28 days after the second AZD1222 dose. This CDR3 reads CASSSGVQAPDTQYF. CDR3 nucleotides: TGCGCCAGCAGCTCGGGGGTACAGGCCCCAGATACGCAGTATTTT.